One and the same sample provided the 26 T cell receptor beta chains below, sequenced in a study of graft-versus-host responses after intestinal transplantation. Which antigens these TCRs recognize remains unknown. The repertoire was sequenced with immunoSEQ multiplex PCR; TCRdb's copy has only in-frame clones and lacks some. The sample contains about 100,000 clones, roughly 87% of which appear only once. The specimen was unstimulated CD4+ T cells sorted from spleen or lymph node cells, collected before transplant. These receptors were collected from a human donor who was the organ donor for an intestinal transplant.

This clone was seen a handful of times. CDR3 in amino acids: CASSEVGASGNTIYF. The CDR3 DNA reads TGTGCCAGCAGTGAAGTGGGGGCCTCTGGAAACACCATATATTTT. The chain uses TRBV6-1 and TRBJ1-3; possible D gene TRBD1, 6 bases. The V gene lost 1 base and the J gene lost 0 bases, with 7 bases spanning the gap. The CDR3 consists of 15 residues. Germline lookup yields CDR1 MNHNS and CDR2 SASEGT.

This chain uses TRBV4-1 with TRBJ2-1, with 11 bases that match TRBD2. The CDR3 is 17 residues long. Germline trimming cut 4 bases from V and 6 bases from J; bases unmatched to any gene: 11. Germline V gene data show CDR1 as MGHRA and CDR2 as YSYEKL. The chain's CDR3 is CASSRSGGARYFNEQFF. The CDR3 DNA sequence: TGCGCCAGCAGCCGTAGCGGGGGGGCCCGATATTTCAATGAGCAGTTCTTC.

This chain connects TRBV19 to TRBJ2-1; TRBD2 matches 10 bases. Germline V gene data show CDR1 as LNHDA and CDR2 as SQIVND (reference sequence). The CDR3 is 17 residues long. V shed 4 bases, J shed 9 bases, and the junction held 15 bases outside the gene matches. CDR3: CASSKREGRIPSGEQFF. CDR3 bases: TGTGCCAGTAGTAAGCGGGAGGGCCGTATTCCATCGGGTGAGCAGTTCTTC.

This clone was counted a single time. This chain links TRBV18 with TRBJ1-1; 10 bases are shared with TRBD1. The germline gives CDR1 KGHSH, CDR2 LQKENI. The length of the CDR3 is 15 residues. Germline trimming cut 1 base from V and 7 bases from J; bases unmatched to any gene: 6. CDR3 bases: TGTGCCAGCTCACCACTGGGACAGGGGAGAATTGAAGCTTTCTTT. The encoded protein is CASSPLGQGRIEAFF. Complete variable domain (other parts from reference TRBV18 and TRBJ1-1): NAGVMQNPRHLVRRRGQEARLRCSPMKGHSHVYWYRQLPEEGLKFMVYLQKENIIDESGMPKERFSAEFPKEGPSILRIQQVVRGDSAAYFCASSPLGQGRIEAFFGQGTRLTVV.

The chain combines TRBV5-1 with TRBJ2-7, with unresolved D. Germline V lookup: CDR1 SGHRS, CDR2 YFSETQ. V was cut by 4 bases and J by 2 bases, with 10 bases left in between. This CDR3 is 13 amino acids long. CDR3 sequence (DNA): TGCGCCAGCAGCAGAGCAATAACCTACGAGCAGTACTTC. Translated, it gives CASSRAITYEQYF.

This rearrangement joins TRBV19 to TRBJ2-7, with TRBD1 matching 8 bases. Germline V CDR1 and CDR2: LNHDA, SQIVND (reference sequence). This CDR3 comprises 15 residues. Trimming at V came to 5 bases and at J to 4 bases, leaving 10 bases not matched to a gene. CDR3 sequence (DNA): TGTGCCAGTAGTCTAAACCAGGGGGCCAAGTACGAGCAGTACTTC. Its protein is CASSLNQGAKYEQYF.

Comment on this clone: An end of the junction does not agree with germline; a read error may underlie this. This chain links TRBV5-1 with TRBJ2-7, with TRBD2 identical over 9 bases. From germline, CDR1 is SGHRS and CDR2 YFSETQ. The CDR3 is made up of 15 amino acids. CDR3 region: CASSSVVAGAGEQYF. In DNA, the CDR3 is TGTGCCAGCAGCTCGGTGGTAGCGGGAGCGGGCGAGCAGTACTTC.

The chain combines TRBV19 with TRBJ1-4, with 7 bases identical to TRBD1. Trimming cost V 2 bases and J 0 bases; bases outside gene matches: 3. CDR1 LNHDA and CDR2 SQIVND come from the germline V gene (reference sequence). CDR3 length equals 16 residues. The CDR3: CASSIRDSSTNEKLFF. CDR3 DNA sequence: TGTGCCAGTAGTATACGGGACAGCTCAACTAATGAAAAACTGTTTTTT.

The chain is built from TRBV18 and TRBJ1-2; TRBD1 matches 7 bases. CDR1 and CDR2 from the germline V gene are KGHSH and LQKENI. With 4 bases clipped from V and 2 bases from J, the junction kept 7 bases outside the gene matches. This CDR3 has 15 residues. CDR3 sequence: CASSLGGQMNYGYTF. The CDR3 DNA reads as TGTGCCAGCTCACTGGGGGGACAGATGAACTATGGCTACACCTTC.

CDR3 DNA sequence: TGCAGTGGTGCTAGATTTGATACGCAGTATTTT. Translated, it gives CSGARFDTQYF. The gene calls are TRBV20-1 and TRBJ2-3; no firm D call. Germline lookup yields CDR1 DFQATT and CDR2 SNEGSKA (reference sequence). The CDR3 loop spans 11 amino acids. V was clipped by 7 bases and J by 6 bases, with 11 bases between them.

This clone showed up just once. The rearrangement joins TRBV7-2 to TRBJ1-1; the D gene is possibly TRBD1 (6 bases). This CDR3 region has 16 residues. Trimming left V 5 bases short and J 0 bases short, with 16 bases between. Germline values: CDR1 SGHTA, CDR2 FQGNSA. The CDR3 loop is CASSTQGTMMNTEAFF. The CDR3 coding sequence is TGTGCCAGCAGCACCCAGGGGACTATGATGAACACTGAAGCTTTCTTT.

The J gene is TRBJ2-1, the V gene TRBV5-1; 7 nucleotides agree with TRBD2. J gave up 3 bases and V 2 bases, and 5 bases lay outside the gene matches. CDR1 is SGHRS and CDR2 is YFSETQ in the germline V gene. This CDR3 is built from 15 residues. The CDR3 DNA is TGCGCCAGCAGCTTAACGGCGGGAGACTACAATGAGCAGTTCTTC. Protein: CASSLTAGDYNEQFF.

In this sample, this clone turned up once. The rearrangement uses TRBV19 and TRBJ1-5; D remains ambiguous. Trimming took off 5 bases at V and 0 bases at J, with 8 bases between the two ends. This CDR3 spans 14 amino acids. Germline CDR1 and CDR2: LNHDA and SQIVND (reference sequence). CDR3 DNA sequence: TGTGCCAGTAGTCCAGGAAATAGCAATCAGCCCCAGCATTTT. This sequence encodes CASSPGNSNQPQHF.

This clone was picked up one time. V usage is TRBV5-6 and J usage is TRBJ2-7, with D perhaps TRBD1 (6 bases). This CDR3 spans 15 amino acids. Trimming stripped 4 bases from V and 2 bases from J, with 16 bases between. Germline CDR1 and CDR2: SGHDT and YYEEEE. The CDR3 spells CASSTGTGHTYEQYF. CDR3 coding DNA: TGTGCCAGCAGCACAGGGACGGGGCATACCTACGAGCAGTACTTC.

This chain joins TRBV29-1 and TRBJ1-1; a possible D gene is TRBD1 (5 bases). The CDR3 has 10 residues. Trimming pared 6 bases from V and 5 bases from J, leaving 7 bases between. Germline assignment: CDR1 SQVTM and CDR2 ANQGSEA. The CDR3 region has the DNA TGCAGCGTAGGACAAACTGAAGCTTTCTTT. The encoded protein is CSVGQTEAFF.

V and J are TRBV5-4 and TRBJ2-3; 9 nucleotides match TRBD2. Germline V gives CDR1 SGHNT, CDR2 YYREEE (reference sequence). V lost 4 bases to trimming and J lost 2 bases; unmatched junction nucleotides: 8. The CDR3 spans 16 residues. The CDR3: CASSPRAGGATDTQYF. The CDR3 DNA is TGTGCCAGCAGCCCGCGGGCGGGGGGGGCCACAGATACGCAGTATTTT.

The V gene is TRBV18, the J gene TRBJ2-2, with a tentative D call TRBD1 (5 bases). The CDR3 loop spans 16 amino acids. CDR1 and CDR2 (germline): KGHSH, LQKENI. V was cut by 4 bases and J by 1 base, with 13 bases left in between. The DNA of the CDR3 is TGTGCCAGCTCACTATTAAAACAGGAGAACACCGGGGAGCTGTTTTTT. It codes for CASSLLKQENTGELFF.

This clone was observed a handful of times. V and J are TRBV5-8 and TRBJ2-7, with a weak D call TRBD1 (6 bases). The CDR3 covers 15 residues. Trimming removed 1 base from V and 2 bases from J, with 13 bases in between. CDR1 and CDR2 (germline): SGHTS, YDEGEE. The chain's CDR3 is CASSLNGQIAYEQYF. Here the CDR3 DNA reads TGTGCCAGCAGCTTGAATGGACAGATCGCCTACGAGCAGTACTTC. The full variable domain, rest sourced from reference TRBV5-8 and TRBJ2-7, is EAGVTQSPTHLIKTRGQQATLRCSPISGHTSVYWYQQALGLGLQFLLWYDEGEERNRGNFPPRFSGRQFPNYSSELNVNALELEDSALYLCASSLNGQIAYEQYFGPGTRLTVT.

This clone showed up just a few times. J is TRBJ2-3 and V is TRBV7-6; D possibly uses TRBD1 or TRBD2 (5 bases each). Looked up from germline, CDR1 is SGHVS and CDR2 is FNYEAQ. The CDR3 is 14 amino acids. V lost 5 bases to trimming and J lost 5 bases, with 14 bases between them. Here the CDR3 DNA reads TGTGCCAGCAGCCAGGGACGACCCGGAGATACGCAGTATTTT. As protein: CASSQGRPGDTQYF.

This clone was counted between two and nine times. The genes are TRBV6-1 and TRBJ1-4; D not certain. Between the trimmed V and J ends, which lost 5 bases and 3 bases, there was a span of 13 bases. Germline lookup yields CDR1 MNHNS and CDR2 SASEGT. This CDR3 comprises 15 residues. The CDR3 DNA is TGTGCCAGCAGTAGTACGCAGAATCCTAATGAAAAACTGTTTTTT. This sequence encodes CASSSTQNPNEKLFF.

The chain has TRBV6-6 and TRBJ2-7; D unresolved. CDR3 length: 12 amino acids. V lost 8 bases, J lost 2 bases, and 10 bases lay in between. CDR1 is MNHNY and CDR2 is SVGAGI in the germline V gene (reference sequence). This CDR3 is CASSSSTYEQYF. The CDR3 DNA reads TGTGCCAGCTCGAGTTCGACCTACGAGCAGTACTTC.

V usage is TRBV6-5 and J usage is TRBJ2-4; possible D gene TRBD2, 5 bases. V was shortened by 0 bases and J by 10 bases, with 19 bases between the two germline ends. This CDR3 is built from 16 residues. CDR1 MNHEY and CDR2 SVGAGI come from the germline V gene. CDR3 amino acids: CASSYSRRGEGTIQYF. The CDR3 coding sequence is TGTGCCAGCAGTTACTCTCGCCGCGGAGAGGGTACGATTCAGTACTTC.

The J gene is TRBJ2-1, the V gene TRBV5-1; 14 bases agree with TRBD2. The CDR3 spans 15 residues. Looked up from germline, CDR1 is SGHRS and CDR2 is YFSETQ. Trimming removed 4 bases from V and 10 bases from J; junction bases left unmatched: 7. As DNA, the CDR3 is TGCGCCAGCAGCCAGAGACTAGCGGGAGGGCAAGAGCAGTTCTTC. It is translated as CASSQRLAGGQEQFF.

The chain has TRBV5-5 and TRBJ1-4, with D perhaps matching TRBD1 (5 bases). Germline CDR1 SGHKS, CDR2 YYEKEE (reference sequence). CDR3 length equals 16 residues. V shed 2 bases and J shed 2 bases, with 13 bases lying between them. CDR3 residues: CASSFSGLGTNEKLFF. The CDR3, as DNA: TGTGCCAGCAGCTTTTCAGGGCTCGGCACTAATGAAAAACTGTTTTTT.

The chain couples TRBV6-1 to TRBJ2-7, with D perhaps TRBD1 (7 bases). The V end lost 6 bases, the J end lost 3 bases, and 12 bases lay between the germline ends. CDR3 length: 13 residues. Germline CDR1 is MNHNS and CDR2 is SASEGT. The CDR3 DNA follows: TGTGCCAGCAGGCGGGACAGCAACTACGAGCAGTACTTC. Its translation: CASRRDSNYEQYF.

The J gene is TRBJ1-1, the V gene TRBV23-1, with D perhaps TRBD1 (6 bases). TRBV23-1 counts as an open reading frame of uncertain function. The V end lost 0 bases, the J end lost 0 bases, and 17 bases lay between the germline ends. The CDR3 runs to 18 residues. The CDR3 DNA reads TGCGCCAGCAGTCAATCGGGGAACAGGGAGGGTTTGAACACTGAAGCTTTCTTT. This codes for CASSQSGNREGLNTEAFF.